The present T cell receptor (beta chain) was sequenced within a study of radiation and T cells in renal cell carcinoma. Method: immunoSEQ multiplex PCR; TCRdb's copy keeps in-frame clones and lacks some. The profile shows about 95,000 clones, 70% to 90% of them singletons. With V trimmed by 6 bases and J by 0 bases, 7 bases remained unmatched. This CDR3 region has 16 residues. Germline CDR1 and CDR2: SNHLY and FYNNEI. Time point defined: baseline pretreatment blood. Specified treatment: 15 Gy SBRT to primary tumor, nephrectomy 4 weeks later. The input for sequencing was blood, taken from a patient whose treatment included radiotherapy and nephrectomy. This chain joins TRBV2 and TRBJ1-3, with 8 nucleotides matching TRBD1. This sequence originates from a man aged 50 to 59 with renal cell carcinoma. The CDR3 DNA follows: TGTGCCAGCAGGGGGACAGGACGATACTCTGGAAACACCATATATTTT. Protein product: CASRGTGRYSGNTIYF.